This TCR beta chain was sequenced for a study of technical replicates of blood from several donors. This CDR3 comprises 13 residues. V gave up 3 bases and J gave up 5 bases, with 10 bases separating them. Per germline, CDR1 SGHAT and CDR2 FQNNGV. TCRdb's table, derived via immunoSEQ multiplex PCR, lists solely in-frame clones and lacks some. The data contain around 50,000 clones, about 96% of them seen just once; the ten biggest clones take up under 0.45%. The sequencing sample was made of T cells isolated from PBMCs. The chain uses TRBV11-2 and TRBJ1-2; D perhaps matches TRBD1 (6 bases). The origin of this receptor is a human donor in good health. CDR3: CASSFIQGYGYTF. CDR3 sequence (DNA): TGTGCCAGCAGCTTCATTCAGGGGTATGGCTACACCTTC.